What follows are 21 T cell receptor beta chains derived from one specimen sequenced in a study of neurological immune-mediated disorders. TCRdb recomputed calls from the 5' RACE reads with MiXCR, one row per CDR3 protein. The table has nearly 60,000 distinct CDR3 sequences, 3% to 4% seen once; the top ten hold 7.1%. The sequencing sample was made of PBMCs. The origin of the receptors is a woman aged 60 to 75 with multiple sclerosis.

This clonotype showed up many times. This chain joins TRBV20-1 and TRBJ1-1, with TRBD1 matching over 7 bases. The CDR3 is made up of 13 amino acids. Germline V gene lookup returns CDR1 DFQATT and CDR2 SNEGSKA (reference sequence). J gave up 5 bases and V 5 bases, and 8 bases lay outside the gene matches. The CDR3 nucleotides are TGCAGTGCTCCAAACAGGGGCGGGACTGAAGCTTTCTTT. The encoded protein is CSAPNRGGTEAFF.

This clonotype appeared many times. The rearrangement links TRBV12-3 or TRBV12-4 to TRBJ1-6; D gene uncertain. Trimming shortened V by 5 bases and J by 7 bases, and 9 bases separated the two germline ends. This CDR3 has 13 amino acids. Written as DNA, the CDR3 is TGTGCCAGCAGTATTAGAATGAATTCACCCCTCCACTTT. Its translation is CASSIRMNSPLHF.

The V gene is TRBV28, the J gene TRBJ1-6, with D uncertain. The CDR3 is made up of 13 amino acids. Germline CDR1 is MDHEN and CDR2 is SYDVKM. The V gene lost 3 bases and the J gene lost 6 bases, with 6 bases spanning the gap. DNA for the CDR3: TGTGCCAGCAGTTTCTTCTCTAATTCACCCCTCCACTTT. It is translated as CASSFFSNSPLHF.

This clonotype came up a few times. This could be a read error, since a much larger clone is one nucleotide away. The J gene is TRBJ2-5, the V gene TRBV3-1; the match to TRBD1 covers 8 bases. This CDR3 spans 15 amino acids. With 6 bases clipped from V and 3 bases from J, the junction kept 9 bases outside the gene matches. CDR1 is LGHDT, CDR2 YNNKEL, per germline (reference sequence). CDR3 sequence (DNA): TGTGCCAGCAGTCGATACGGGACAGGAGAAGAGACCCAGTACTTC. This codes for CASSRYGTGEETQYF.

This clonotype was recorded at least ten times. The V and J genes are TRBV5-4 and TRBJ1-4; a possible D gene is TRBD1 (5 bases). Trimming pared 0 bases from V and 8 bases from J, leaving 14 bases between. This CDR3 has 15 amino acids. The V gene's germline CDR1 is SGHNT and CDR2 YYREEE (reference sequence). The CDR3: CASSLGGTTDEKLFF. The CDR3 DNA is TGTGCCAGCAGCTTGGGGGGGACTACGGACGAAAAACTGTTTTTT.

This chain joins TRBV10-3 and TRBJ1-2, with 8 bases identical to TRBD1. Germline CDR1 and CDR2: ENHRY and SYGVKD. The trim removed 7 bases at V and 8 bases at J, leaving 9 bases unmatched. The CDR3 length is 13 residues. This chain's CDR3 is CAIMQGARGGYTF. The CDR3 region has the DNA TGTGCCATCATGCAGGGGGCAAGAGGGGGCTACACCTTC.

This clonotype was detected many times. The chain carries TRBV5-1 and TRBJ2-1; D remains ambiguous. The CDR3 loop spans 14 amino acids. Per the germline V gene, CDR1 is SGHRS and CDR2 is YFSETQ. The V and J ends lost 4 bases and 5 bases respectively, with 13 bases between them. In nucleotides, the CDR3 is TGCGCCAGCAGCCCCGCGGCCGTTGACAATGAGCAGTTCTTC. This codes for CASSPAAVDNEQFF.

This clonotype was seen many times. V is TRBV5-1 and J is TRBJ1-2; 9 nucleotides match TRBD1. The CDR3 contains 16 residues. CDR1 is SGHRS and CDR2 is YFSETQ in the germline V gene. After removal of 2 bases from V and 6 bases from J, the junction contained 11 bases not matched to a gene. The chain's CDR3 is CASSLNMGQGSDGYTF. The CDR3 region has the DNA TGCGCCAGCAGCTTAAATATGGGACAGGGTTCCGATGGCTACACCTTC.

This clonotype was counted at least ten times. The V call is TRBV20-1, the J call TRBJ2-7; TRBD2 aligns across 8 bases. The V and J ends lost 0 bases and 3 bases, in that order; junction bases with no gene match: 7. This CDR3 spans 15 amino acids. The germline V gene has CDR1 DFQATT and CDR2 SNEGSKA (reference sequence). CDR3 in amino acids: CSARDSTSGHYEQYF. CDR3 in DNA: TGCAGTGCTAGAGATAGTACTAGCGGCCACTACGAGCAGTACTTC.

This clonotype was observed at least ten times. This chain links TRBV28 with TRBJ2-3; D not resolved. Germline V gene lookup returns CDR1 MDHEN and CDR2 SYDVKM. The CDR3 contains 13 residues. Trimming left V 7 bases short and J 5 bases short, with 13 bases between. The CDR3 coding sequence is TGTGCCAGCAAGGCCCCAGCACTAGATACGCAGTATTTT. Its protein is CASKAPALDTQYF.

This clonotype was counted at least ten times. The gene calls are TRBV27 and TRBJ2-7, with D possibly being TRBD1 or TRBD2 (6 bases each). The V gene's germline CDR1 is MNHEY and CDR2 SMNVEV (reference sequence). CDR3 length equals 15 residues. V was shortened by 6 bases and J by 2 bases, with 17 bases between the two germline ends. CDR3 in amino acids: CASSTPGGGPYEQYF. For the CDR3, the DNA is TGTGCCAGCAGCACCCCCGGGGGCGGCCCCTACGAGCAGTACTTC.

This clonotype was detected ten times or more. This sequence joins TRBV27 and TRBJ2-7; D gene unclear. Germline V lookup: CDR1 MNHEY, CDR2 SMNVEV (reference sequence). The ends were cut back, 5 bases at V and 4 bases at J, with 6 bases in the middle. The CDR3 is 11 amino acids. The CDR3 loop is CASSTIYEQYF. As DNA, the CDR3 is TGTGCCAGCAGTACCATTTACGAGCAGTACTTC.

Many counts were recorded for this clonotype. CDR3 bases: TGTGCCATCAGCGGACAGGGGGTCGCAGATACGCAGTATTTT. Translation gives CAISGQGVADTQYF. J is TRBJ2-3 and V is TRBV10-3, with 10 bases matching TRBD1. With 6 bases clipped from V and 4 bases from J, the junction kept 4 bases outside the gene matches. Looked up from germline, CDR1 is ENHRY and CDR2 is SYGVKD. The CDR3 has 14 amino acids.

This clonotype occurred many times. This chain links TRBV6-2 or TRBV6-3 with TRBJ2-5; TRBD1 agrees at 7 bases. The CDR3 length is 14 residues. From germline, CDR1 is MNHEY and CDR2 SVGEGT. Trimming removed 6 bases from V and 5 bases from J; junction bases left unmatched: 9. The CDR3 DNA sequence: TGTGCCAGCAGAAGAGGGGGCGCAGAGGAGACCCAGTACTTC. Translating gives CASRRGGAEETQYF.

There are many counts of this clonotype. This chain links TRBV29-1 with TRBJ2-2; D is unresolved. Per germline, CDR1 SQVTM and CDR2 ANQGSEA. The CDR3 length is 14 residues. V lost 3 bases to trimming and J lost 0 bases, with 8 bases between them. The CDR3 loop is CSVDAGTNTGELFF. As DNA, the CDR3 is TGCAGCGTTGATGCAGGAACGAACACCGGGGAGCTGTTTTTT.

This clonotype was recorded many times. This chain uses TRBV6-6 with TRBJ1-2; the D is unclear. This CDR3 is built from 15 residues. Per germline, CDR1 MNHNY and CDR2 SVGAGI (reference sequence). V lost 5 bases and J lost 8, with 21 bases in between. The CDR3 protein is CASSTTEREWEGYTF. CDR3 in DNA: TGTGCCAGCAGTACGACGGAAAGGGAGTGGGAGGGCTACACCTTC.

Relative to its sample, this clonotype is medium-sized. The rearrangement uses TRBV4-2 and TRBJ2-3; a possible D gene is TRBD2 (6 bases). Germline V gene sequence: CDR1 LGHNA, CDR2 YNFKEQ. Trimming took 3 bases from V and 3 from J, leaving 16 bases between them. The CDR3 totals 16 residues. In DNA form, the CDR3 reads TGTGCCAGCAGCCAGAGTTATGAGGGAGGTACAGATACGCAGTATTTT. Translating gives CASSQSYEGGTDTQYF.

There are many counts of this clonotype. V gene TRBV6-6 combines with J gene TRBJ2-7; TRBD1 aligns across 9 bases. CDR3 length: 12 amino acids. The germline V gene encodes CDR1 MNHNY and CDR2 SVGAGI (reference sequence). V dropped 7 bases and J dropped 3; count of bases not matched to a gene: 1. The CDR3 bases are TGTGCCAGCAAGACAGGGGGCTACGAGCAGTACTTC. Amino acid sequence: CASKTGGYEQYF.

This clonotype was detected many times. The chain recombines TRBV7-6 with TRBJ1-6; unclear D gene. This CDR3 has 14 residues. Trimming took off 0 bases at V and 10 bases at J, with 10 bases between the two ends. Per the germline V gene, CDR1 is SGHVS and CDR2 is FNYEAQ. The DNA for the CDR3 is TGTGCCAGCAGCTTAGCGTCAGGCCAATCACCCCTCCACTTT. It codes for CASSLASGQSPLHF.

The sample holds many counts of this clonotype. The V gene is TRBV11-2, the J gene TRBJ1-2, with a tentative D call TRBD1 (6 bases). The V gene's germline CDR1 is SGHAT and CDR2 FQNNGV. The CDR3 spans 13 residues. Trimming cost V 1 base and J 7 bases, with 10 bases left between them. CDR3 in DNA: TGTGCCAGCAGCTTAGTTGGGGGGCCTGGCTACACCTTC. Its translation: CASSLVGGPGYTF.

Many counts were recorded for this clonotype. V gene TRBV30 combines with J gene TRBJ1-6; D is perhaps TRBD1 (6 bases). The CDR3 has 14 residues. CDR1 and CDR2 from the germline V gene are GTSNPN and SVGIG (reference sequence). Trimming cost V 3 bases and J 7 bases, with 13 bases left between them. CDR3 sequence reads: CAWRSRGRNSPLHF. The DNA for the CDR3 is TGTGCCTGGAGGAGCAGGGGAAGAAATTCACCCCTCCACTTT. The full variable domain, with the rest looked up from reference TRBV30 and TRBJ1-6, is SQTIHQWPATLVQPVGSPLSLECTVEGTSNPNLYWYRQAAGRGLQLLFYSVGIGQISSEVPQNLSASRPQDRQFILSSKKLLLSDSGFYLCAWRSRGRNSPLHFGNGTRLTVT.